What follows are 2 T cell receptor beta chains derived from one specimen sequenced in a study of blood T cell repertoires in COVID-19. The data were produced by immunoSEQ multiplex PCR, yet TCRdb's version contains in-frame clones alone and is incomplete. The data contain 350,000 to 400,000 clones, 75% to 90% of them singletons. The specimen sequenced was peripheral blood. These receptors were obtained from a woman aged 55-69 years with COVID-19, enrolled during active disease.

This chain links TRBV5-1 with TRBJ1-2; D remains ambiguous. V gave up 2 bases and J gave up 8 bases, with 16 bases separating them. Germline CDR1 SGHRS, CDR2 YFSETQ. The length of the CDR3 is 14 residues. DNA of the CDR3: TGCGCCAGCAGCTTTGAAGGAACCTGGCGGGGCTACACCTTC. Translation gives CASSFEGTWRGYTF.

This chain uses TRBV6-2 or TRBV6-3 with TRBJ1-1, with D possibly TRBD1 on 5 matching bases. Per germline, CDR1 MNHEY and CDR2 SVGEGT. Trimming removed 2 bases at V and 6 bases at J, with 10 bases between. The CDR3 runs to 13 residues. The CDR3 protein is CASSYPGLSEAFF. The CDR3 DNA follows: TGTGCCAGCAGTTACCCGGGACTCTCTGAAGCTTTCTTT.